The 31 T cell receptor beta chains given below trace back to one sample, sequenced in a study of Ad26.COV2.S vaccination and SARS-CoV-2 variants. Treatment: 15 to 20 received Ad26.COV2.S at low or high dose, single or two shots; 5 received placebo; per-sample allocation not given. On day 63 after the first injection, vaccine and placebo recipients gave samples. Measured with immunoSEQ multiplex PCR; TCRdb has only the in-frame clones, and not every one. The sample consists of 400,000 to 500,000 clones, 75% to 90% of them appearing once. The sample consisted of peripheral blood, taken in a trial of Ad26.COV2.S vaccine versus placebo. Receptor source: a person aged 18-65 years who received the Ad26.COV2.S COVID-19 vaccine or a placebo.

With respect to this clone: Other nucleotide sequences from this sample produce the same CDR3. The V and J genes are TRBV5-1 and TRBJ2-5; D is undetermined. Germline V gene sequence: CDR1 SGHRS, CDR2 YFSETQ. This CDR3 has 12 amino acids. Trimming stripped 0 bases from V and 2 bases from J, with 2 bases between. The CDR3 is CASSLDQETQYF. For the CDR3, the DNA is TGCGCCAGCAGCTTGGATCAAGAGACCCAGTACTTC.

A single count supports this clone. DNA for the CDR3: TGTGCCATCAGTGAGGGTAGCGTGGGACAAGAGACCCAGTACTTC. Translated, it gives CAISEGSVGQETQYF. J is TRBJ2-5 and V is TRBV10-3, with D possibly matching TRBD2 (5 bases). Germline lookup yields CDR1 ENHRY and CDR2 SYGVKD. Trimming took 2 bases from V and 2 from J, leaving 12 bases between them. The length of the CDR3 is 15 residues.

CDR3 in amino acids: CASSNPLRFTQFF. CDR3 DNA sequence: TGTGCCAGTAGTAACCCACTACGATTTACCCAGTTCTTC. This sequence joins TRBV19 and TRBJ2-1; unclear D gene. V lost 4 bases and J 13 bases, leaving 17 bases between the germline ends. Germline V lookup: CDR1 LNHDA, CDR2 SQIVND (reference sequence). The CDR3 consists of 13 residues.

The genes are TRBV7-2 and TRBJ2-5; the match to TRBD1 covers 7 bases. V shed 6 bases and J 1 base; nucleotides not matched to a gene: 5. CDR1 is SGHTA, CDR2 FQGNSA, per germline. CDR3 length: 14 amino acids. The CDR3 DNA follows: TGTGCCAGCAGTGGACAGGCCCTCCAAGAGACCCAGTACTTC. Translation: CASSGQALQETQYF.

CDR3 nucleotides: TGTGCCAGCAGAAAACGACTAGCGGGGGGTCTAAGCTCCTACGAGCAGTACTTC. This codes for CASRKRLAGGLSSYEQYF. The rearrangement uses TRBV27 and TRBJ2-7; 13 positions agree with TRBD2. This CDR3 has 18 amino acids. In germline, CDR1 is MNHEY, CDR2 SMNVEV (reference sequence). V gave up 6 bases and J gave up 0 bases; unmatched junction bases: 11.

This rearrangement joins TRBV7-2 to TRBJ1-2; D may be TRBD1 (5 bases). CDR1 is SGHTA and CDR2 is FQGNSA in the germline V gene. V was pared by 5 bases and J by 4 bases, with 20 bases between. The CDR3 is 16 amino acids. CDR3 sequence: CASSPRTAGPFYGYTF. In DNA, the CDR3 is TGTGCCAGCAGCCCGCGAACGGCAGGGCCATTCTATGGCTACACCTTC.

The chain combines TRBV2 with TRBJ1-1; D remains unclear. V shed 7 bases and J shed 1 base, with 13 bases lying between them. The CDR3 is made up of 14 amino acids. The germline gives CDR1 SNHLY, CDR2 FYNNEI. In DNA, the CDR3 is TGTGCCAGCACCCCCGAGGCGTCGAACACTGAAGCTTTCTTT. Residues: CASTPEASNTEAFF. Complete variable domain (other parts from reference TRBV2 and TRBJ1-1): EPEVTQTPSHQVTQMGQEVILRCVPISNHLYFYWYRQILGQKVEFLVSFYNNEISEKSEIFDDQFSVERPDGSNFTLKIRSTKLEDSAMYFCASTPEASNTEAFFGQGTRLTVV.

V gene TRBV28 combines with J gene TRBJ1-4; 8 bases agree with TRBD1. V shed 4 bases, J shed 8 bases, and the junction held 6 bases outside the gene matches. Germline assignment: CDR1 MDHEN and CDR2 SYDVKM. This CDR3 spans 14 amino acids. CDR3: CASSSGQDREKLFF. The CDR3 nucleotides read TGTGCCAGCAGTTCGGGACAGGATCGGGAAAAACTGTTTTTT.

The chain joins TRBV6-6 to TRBJ2-5, with D uncertain. Germline CDR1 reads MNHNY; CDR2 reads SVGAGI (reference sequence). Between the trimmed V and J ends, which lost 0 bases and 7 bases, there was a span of 9 bases. The CDR3 totals 13 residues. The CDR3 DNA reads TGTGCCAGCAGTTACTCGTGGAAGGGGACCCAGTACTTC. Translation gives CASSYSWKGTQYF.

This chain uses TRBV7-9 with TRBJ1-1; D possibly corresponds to TRBD1 (6 bases). CDR1 is SEHNR and CDR2 is FQNEAQ in the germline V gene (reference sequence). This CDR3 spans 13 amino acids. V was clipped by 3 bases and J by 4 bases, with 9 bases between them. The CDR3: CASSFRGGTEAFF. The CDR3 DNA reads as TGTGCCAGCAGCTTTCGAGGGGGCACTGAAGCTTTCTTT.

The gene calls are TRBV18 and TRBJ2-1; the D gene is possibly TRBD1 (5 bases). Germline loops: CDR1 KGHSH, CDR2 LQKENI. The CDR3 loop spans 15 amino acids. Trimming left V 6 bases short and J 5 bases short, with 17 bases between. CDR3 region: CASSPNRQTDNEQFF. CDR3 DNA sequence: TGTGCCAGCTCCCCTAACCGACAGACGGACAATGAGCAGTTCTTC.

The V and J genes are TRBV13 and TRBJ1-1, with D perhaps TRBD1 (5 bases). Trimming removed 5 bases from V and 11 bases from J, with 18 bases in between. The CDR3 runs 13 residues. Germline-derived CDR1 and CDR2 are PRHDT and FYEKMQ (reference sequence). The CDR3 loop is CASSQDRTLGAFF. CDR3 coding DNA: TGTGCCAGCAGCCAAGACAGAACCTTGGGTGCTTTCTTT.

The chain has TRBV5-1 and TRBJ2-1, with TRBD1 matching over 7 bases. This CDR3 is built from 14 residues. CDR1 is SGHRS and CDR2 is YFSETQ in the germline V gene. V lost 4 bases to trimming and J lost 4 bases; unmatched junction nucleotides: 5. CDR3 DNA: TGCGCCAGCAGCCCGGGACAGACATACAATGAGCAGTTCTTC. It translates to CASSPGQTYNEQFF.

The chain is built from TRBV23-1 and TRBJ1-5, with TRBD1 matching over 9 bases. TRBV23-1 is an ORF, and what it does is uncertain. The CDR3 runs to 12 residues. The V and J ends lost 7 bases and 7 bases, in that order; junction bases with no gene match: 2. CDR3 region: CASTGQGQPQHF. CDR3 DNA: TGCGCCAGCACAGGACAGGGGCAGCCCCAGCATTTT.

V gene TRBV11-3 combines with J gene TRBJ2-7, with D perhaps matching TRBD1 (5 bases). The CDR3 loop spans 14 amino acids. CDR1 and CDR2 (germline): SGHNT, YENEEA. V lost 1 base and J lost 0, with 7 bases in between. CDR3 DNA: TGTGCCAGCAGCTTAGTAACAGGCTCCTACGAGCAGTACGTC. It encodes CASSLVTGSYEQYV.

This chain links TRBV11-2 with TRBJ2-5; 9 bases are a match to TRBD2. V trimming: 4 bases; J trimming: 5 bases; junction bases outside the gene matches: 11. This CDR3 spans 16 amino acids. Germline CDR1 is SGHAT and CDR2 is FQNNGV. CDR3 amino acids: CASSYLTGLASETQYF. CDR3 DNA: TGTGCCAGCAGCTACCTGACGGGACTAGCATCCGAGACCCAGTACTTC.

The chain uses TRBV28 and TRBJ1-6, with D tentatively TRBD1 (5 bases). CDR3 length: 14 amino acids. The V end was cut by 5 bases, the J end by 10 bases, with 15 bases between. In germline, CDR1 is MDHEN, CDR2 SYDVKM. The CDR3 spells CASSPRDLSSPLHF. The CDR3 region has the DNA TGTGCCAGCAGTCCCCGGGACCTCTCGTCACCCCTCCACTTT.

The V call is TRBV5-1, the J call TRBJ2-2; no firm D call. Germline CDR1 reads SGHRS; CDR2 reads YFSETQ. V gave up 0 bases and J gave up 6 bases, with 9 bases separating them. The CDR3 totals 14 residues. The CDR3 loop reads CASSLAWIAGELFF. CDR3 nucleotides: TGCGCCAGCAGCTTGGCCTGGATCGCCGGGGAGCTGTTTTTT.

The chain recombines TRBV5-1 with TRBJ1-1; tentatively, D is TRBD1 (5 bases). The CDR3 has 15 residues. V shed 5 bases and J shed 3 bases, with 17 bases lying between them. Germline V gene sequence: CDR1 SGHRS, CDR2 YFSETQ. DNA for the CDR3: TGCGCCAGCAGGCGGGGCCCCCTACCTGACACTGAAGCTTTCTTT. Translating it yields CASRRGPLPDTEAFF.

This clone was seen a handful of times. This sequence joins TRBV7-2 and TRBJ1-4, with D unclear. CDR3 length: 16 amino acids. V was shortened by 1 base and J by 4 bases, with 13 bases between the two germline ends. CDR1 and CDR2 (germline): SGHTA, FQGNSA. The CDR3 loop reads CASSLGLGGLNEKLFF. For the CDR3, the DNA is TGTGCCAGCAGCTTAGGGCTGGGAGGACTTAATGAAAAACTGTTTTTT.

The gene calls are TRBV7-9 and TRBJ1-2, with D possibly TRBD1 on 5 matching bases. Germline lookup yields CDR1 SEHNR and CDR2 FQNEAQ (reference sequence). Trimming removed 4 bases at V and 6 bases at J, with 21 bases between. The CDR3 is 16 residues long. For the CDR3, the DNA is TGTGCCAGCAGCTCCAAATACTACCGGGACTCCGATGGCTACACCTTC. It is translated as CASSSKYYRDSDGYTF.

The chain combines TRBV9 with TRBJ2-1, with no clear D. This CDR3 spans 15 amino acids. Germline V gene lookup returns CDR1 SGDLS and CDR2 YYNGEE. The V end lost 3 bases, the J end lost 0 bases, and 10 bases lay between the germline ends. The CDR3 reads CASSAGIVSYNEQFF. CDR3 DNA sequence: TGTGCCAGCAGCGCGGGTATCGTCTCCTACAATGAGCAGTTCTTC.

The CDR3 loop is CSGQDLETQYF. The CDR3 nucleotides read TGCAGTGGACAGGATCTAGAGACCCAGTACTTC. V gene TRBV20-1 combines with J gene TRBJ2-5; D might be TRBD1 (6 bases). V was pared by 7 bases and J by 4 bases, with 10 bases between. The CDR3 loop spans 11 amino acids. Germline CDR1 and CDR2: DFQATT and SNEGSKA (reference sequence).

This chain connects TRBV3-1 (or the pseudogene TRBV3-2) to TRBJ2-7, with TRBD2 matching 8 bases. Trimming removed 6 bases from V and 0 bases from J; junction bases left unmatched: 7. The CDR3 contains 15 residues. Germline CDR1 and CDR2: LGHDT and YNNKEL (reference sequence). The CDR3 nucleotides read TGTGCCAGCAGGGAAAGCGGGAGCCACTCCTACGAGCAGTACGTC. Translated: CASRESGSHSYEQYV.

V and J are TRBV3-1 (or the pseudogene TRBV3-2) and TRBJ1-2; no clear D. Germline CDR1 LGHDT, CDR2 YNNKEL (reference sequence). There are 16 residues in the CDR3. The ends were cut back, 0 bases at V and 7 bases at J, with 18 bases in the middle. The CDR3 loop is CASSQDLRTEVAGYTF. The CDR3 nucleotides read TGTGCCAGCAGCCAAGATTTGAGGACGGAGGTGGCTGGCTACACCTTC.

V is TRBV28 and J is TRBJ2-7; no definite D call. CDR1 MDHEN and CDR2 SYDVKM come from the germline V gene. With 1 base removed from V and 3 bases from J, the gap between germline ends came to 4 bases. The CDR3 is made up of 12 amino acids. The CDR3 protein is CASSLYFYEQYF. The CDR3 DNA is TGTGCCAGCAGTTTATACTTCTACGAGCAGTACTTC.

The chain uses TRBV4-3 and TRBJ2-1; 8 positions match TRBD2. CDR1 and CDR2 (germline): LGHNA, YSLEER. V was clipped by 1 base and J by 8 bases; unmatched bases: 10. This CDR3 region has 16 residues. The chain's CDR3 is CASSQGGGGSLDEQFF. CDR3 bases: TGCGCCAGCAGCCAAGGAGGCGGGGGGTCACTAGATGAGCAGTTCTTC.

The chain has TRBV4-2 and TRBJ1-2; D not certain. Germline V CDR1 and CDR2: LGHNA, YNFKEQ. The CDR3 runs to 14 residues. The ends were cut back, 1 base at V and 5 bases at J, with 11 bases in the middle. The CDR3 is CASSQGWLEYGYTF. CDR3 sequence (DNA): TGTGCCAGCAGCCAAGGCTGGCTGGAGTATGGCTACACCTTC.

J is TRBJ2-1 and V is TRBV9; D tentatively fits TRBD1 or TRBD2 (5 bases each). CDR1 is SGDLS, CDR2 YYNGEE, per germline. The CDR3 loop spans 17 amino acids. Between the trimmed V and J ends, which lost 0 bases and 1 base, there was a span of 14 bases. CDR3 residues: CASSVARWGSSYNEQFF. For the CDR3, the DNA is TGTGCCAGCAGCGTAGCTCGGTGGGGGAGTTCCTACAATGAGCAGTTCTTC.

The chain joins TRBV18 to TRBJ1-4; 8 nucleotides agree with TRBD1. CDR3 length equals 17 residues. From germline, CDR1 is KGHSH and CDR2 LQKENI. V shed 0 bases, J shed 8 bases, and the junction held 11 bases outside the gene matches. In DNA, the CDR3 is TGTGCCAGCTCACCACCCGGATATGAACAGGGGGGCGAAAAACTGTTTTTT. This encodes CASSPPGYEQGGEKLFF. Complete variable domain (other parts from reference TRBV18 and TRBJ1-4): NAGVMQNPRHLVRRRGQEARLRCSPMKGHSHVYWYRQLPEEGLKFMVYLQKENIIDESGMPKERFSAEFPKEGPSILRIQQVVRGDSAAYFCASSPPGYEQGGEKLFFGSGTQLSVL.

The chain has TRBV28 and TRBJ2-1; D is ambiguous. CDR3 length: 15 residues. The ends were cut back, 2 bases at V and 5 bases at J, with 13 bases in the middle. The V gene's germline CDR1 is MDHEN and CDR2 SYDVKM. CDR3 sequence (DNA): TGTGCCAGCAGTTTACTCACTGGTCTTGACAATGAGCAGTTCTTC. This codes for CASSLLTGLDNEQFF.